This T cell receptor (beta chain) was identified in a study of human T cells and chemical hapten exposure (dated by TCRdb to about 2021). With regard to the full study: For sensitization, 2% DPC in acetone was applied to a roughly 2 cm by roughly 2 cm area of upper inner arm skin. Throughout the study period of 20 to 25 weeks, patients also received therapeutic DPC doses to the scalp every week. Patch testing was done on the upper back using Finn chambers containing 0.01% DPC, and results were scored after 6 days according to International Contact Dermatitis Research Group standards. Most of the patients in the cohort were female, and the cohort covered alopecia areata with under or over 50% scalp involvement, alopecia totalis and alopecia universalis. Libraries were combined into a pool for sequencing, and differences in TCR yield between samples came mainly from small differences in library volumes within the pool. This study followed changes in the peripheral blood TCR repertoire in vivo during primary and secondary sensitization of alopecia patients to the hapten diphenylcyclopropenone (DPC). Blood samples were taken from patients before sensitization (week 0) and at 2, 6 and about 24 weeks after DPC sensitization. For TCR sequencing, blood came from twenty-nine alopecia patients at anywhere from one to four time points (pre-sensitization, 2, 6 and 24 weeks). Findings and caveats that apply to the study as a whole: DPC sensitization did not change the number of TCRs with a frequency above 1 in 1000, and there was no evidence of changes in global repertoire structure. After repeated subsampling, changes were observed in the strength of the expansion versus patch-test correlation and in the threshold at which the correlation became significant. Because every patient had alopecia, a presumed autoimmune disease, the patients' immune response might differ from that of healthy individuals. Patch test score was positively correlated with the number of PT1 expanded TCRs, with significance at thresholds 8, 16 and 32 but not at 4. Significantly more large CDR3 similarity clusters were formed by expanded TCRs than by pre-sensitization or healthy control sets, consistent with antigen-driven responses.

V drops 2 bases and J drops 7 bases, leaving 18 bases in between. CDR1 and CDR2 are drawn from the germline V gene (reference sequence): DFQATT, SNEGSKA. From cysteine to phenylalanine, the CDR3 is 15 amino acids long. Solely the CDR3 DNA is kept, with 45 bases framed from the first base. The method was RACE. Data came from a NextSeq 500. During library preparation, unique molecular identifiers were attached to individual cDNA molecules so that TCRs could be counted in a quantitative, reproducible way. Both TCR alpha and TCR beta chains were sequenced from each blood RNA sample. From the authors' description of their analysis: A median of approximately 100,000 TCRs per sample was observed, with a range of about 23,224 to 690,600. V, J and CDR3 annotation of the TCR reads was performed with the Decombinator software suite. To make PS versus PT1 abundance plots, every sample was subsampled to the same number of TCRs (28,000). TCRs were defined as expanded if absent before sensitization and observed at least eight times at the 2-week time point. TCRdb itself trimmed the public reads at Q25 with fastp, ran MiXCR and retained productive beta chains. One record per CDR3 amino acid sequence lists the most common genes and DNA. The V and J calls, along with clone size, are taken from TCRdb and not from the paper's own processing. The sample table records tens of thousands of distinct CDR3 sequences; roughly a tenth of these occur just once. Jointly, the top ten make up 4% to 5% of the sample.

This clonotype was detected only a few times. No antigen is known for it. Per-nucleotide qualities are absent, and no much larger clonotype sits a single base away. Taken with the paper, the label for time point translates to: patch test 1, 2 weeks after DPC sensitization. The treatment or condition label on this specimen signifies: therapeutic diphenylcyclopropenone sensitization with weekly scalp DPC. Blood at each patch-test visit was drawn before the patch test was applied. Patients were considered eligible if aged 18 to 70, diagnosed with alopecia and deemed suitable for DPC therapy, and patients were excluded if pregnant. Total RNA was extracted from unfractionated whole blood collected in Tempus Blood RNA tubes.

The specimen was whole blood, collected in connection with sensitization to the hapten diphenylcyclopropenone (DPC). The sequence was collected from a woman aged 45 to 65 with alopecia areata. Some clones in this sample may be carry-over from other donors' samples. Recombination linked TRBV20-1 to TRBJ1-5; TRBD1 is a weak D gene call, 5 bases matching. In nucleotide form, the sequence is TGCAGTGCTAGACGGTCCGGGCAGGGTGGGCAGCCCCAGCATTTT. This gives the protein CSARRSGQGGQPQHF.